This T cell receptor (beta chain) was recovered during a study of CXCR3-negative and CXCR3-positive naive CD8 T cells. Overall study findings and caveats: With respect to TRBV-TRBJ usage, naive CXCR3-negative and CXCR3-positive cells were similar; memory differed. Both naive subsets had comparably high diversity; memory CD8+ cells much lower. Upon cryopreservation, CXCR3 expression partially decreased, and most assays used fresh PBMCs.

CD45RO-CCR7+CD27+CD95- characterized naive CD8+ T cells. Preparation of TRB cDNA libraries relied on 5' RACE carrying UMI labels. TCRdb re-called the 5' RACE reads, yielding one record per CDR3 amino acid sequence without DNA. Recorded for this sample: some 67,000 distinct CDR3 sequences. The germline CDR1 and CDR2 sequences are MGHRA and YSYEKL. This CDR3 contains 16 residues. Remarks on this clonotype: Its specificity is unknown.

The material sequenced was naive CXCR3- CD8+ T cells from blood. Subset here: CD45RO-CCR7+CD27+CD95- naive CD8+ T cells lacking CXCR3 (TNR3-). The TCR comes from a human donor in good health. Some clones in this sample may be carry-over from other donors' samples. The rearrangement uses TRBV4-1 and TRBJ2-7; lacking DNA, the TRBD1 call made by TCRdb goes unchecked. The CDR3 region is CASSQGQEGAAYEQYF.